This is a list of T cell receptor beta chains from one sample in a study of T cells after yellow fever vaccination. One entry per CDR3 protein, called by TCRdb with MiXCR from the 5' RACE reads. The top ten hold over 11% of the sample, which has just under 600,000 distinct CDR3 sequences, 13% seen once. The specimen comprised PBMCs, sampled on the day of the yellow fever booster vaccination. The receptors originated from a man aged 30-40 years who received the YFV17D yellow fever vaccine. The CDR3 runs from the conserved cysteine through the conserved F or W. The D gene is left open where the match is weak. Clone size appears in some rows only: once, few, many, or a class for an expanded clone.

v_gene: TRBV10-1; abundance: many; d_gene: TRBD2; j_gene: TRBJ2-1; CDR3nt: TGCGCCAGCAGTGAGTCAGCCGCCCCCGGGACTAGGACGCAGTTCTTC; CDR3aa: CASSESAAPGTRTQFF
v_gene: TRBV20-1; abundance: -; d_gene: TRBD2; j_gene: TRBJ2-3; CDR3nt: TGCAGTGCTAGCAGACCGGGACTAGGTTCTTTCGCAGATACGCAGTATTTT; CDR3aa: CSASRPGLGSFADTQYF
v_gene: TRBV5-6; abundance: many; d_gene: TRBD2; j_gene: TRBJ2-7; CDR3nt: TGTGCCAGCAGCTACGGGACTAGCGGTACCTACGAGCAGTACTTC; CDR3aa: CASSYGTSGTYEQYF
v_gene: TRBV7-9; abundance: few; d_gene: -; j_gene: TRBJ2-7; CDR3nt: TGTGCCAGCAGCTCGGGACCCTCGGGCTCCTACGAGCAGTACTTC; CDR3aa: CASSSGPSGSYEQYF
v_gene: TRBV29-1; abundance: -; d_gene: -; j_gene: TRBJ1-1; CDR3nt: TGCAGCGTTGAGTTCTCTCAGAACACTGAAGCTTTCTTT; CDR3aa: CSVEFSQNTEAFF
v_gene: TRBV6-5; abundance: few; d_gene: TRBD2; j_gene: TRBJ2-5; CDR3nt: TGTGCCAGCAGGTGGACTAGCGGGAGTTGGGGGCGTCAAGAGACCCAGTACTTC; CDR3aa: CASRWTSGSWGRQETQYF
v_gene: TRBV29-1; abundance: few; d_gene: TRBD2; j_gene: TRBJ2-1; CDR3nt: TGCAGCGTTGCTAGCGGGCAATACAATGAGCAGTTCTTC; CDR3aa: CSVASGQYNEQFF
v_gene: TRBV20-1; abundance: -; d_gene: -; j_gene: TRBJ2-1; CDR3nt: TGCAGTGCTAGGTCTAGGGATGAGCAGTTCTTC; CDR3aa: CSARSRDEQFF
v_gene: TRBV7-6; abundance: few; d_gene: -; j_gene: TRBJ2-2; CDR3nt: TGTGCCAGCAGCCCTGAACAGGGGAACACCGGGGAGCTGTTTTTT; CDR3aa: CASSPEQGNTGELFF
v_gene: TRBV25-1; abundance: -; d_gene: -; j_gene: TRBJ2-3; CDR3nt: TGTGCCAGCAGTGAATACGGCAGCAATACGCAGTATTTT; CDR3aa: CASSEYGSNTQYF
v_gene: TRBV12-3/TRBV12-4; abundance: -; d_gene: TRBD2; j_gene: TRBJ2-3; CDR3nt: TGTGCCAGCAGGGTCGGACTAGCGGGAAACACAGATACGCAGTATTTT; CDR3aa: CASRVGLAGNTDTQYF
v_gene: TRBV7-2; abundance: few; d_gene: TRBD1; j_gene: TRBJ2-7; CDR3nt: TGTGCCAGCAGCATAGGCCCGGGACAGGGGGCGTACGAGCAGTACTTC; CDR3aa: CASSIGPGQGAYEQYF
v_gene: TRBV9; abundance: few; d_gene: TRBD2; j_gene: TRBJ2-3; CDR3nt: TGTGCCAGCAGCGTAGTGGGAGGGTCCCCAGATACGCAGTATTTT; CDR3aa: CASSVVGGSPDTQYF
v_gene: TRBV5-1; abundance: -; d_gene: -; j_gene: TRBJ2-3; CDR3nt: TGCGCCAGCAGCTTGGTTTTTGGAATTTCCGAAAACACAGATACGCAGTATTTT; CDR3aa: CASSLVFGISENTDTQYF
v_gene: TRBV9; abundance: few; d_gene: -; j_gene: TRBJ2-2; CDR3nt: TGTGCCAGCAGCGTAGGACGGTACACCGGGGAGCTGTTTTTT; CDR3aa: CASSVGRYTGELFF
v_gene: TRBV25-1; abundance: few; d_gene: -; j_gene: TRBJ1-1; CDR3nt: TGTGCCAGCAGTGAAAGGGGTAGGGCGGGAGCTTTCTTT; CDR3aa: CASSERGRAGAFF
v_gene: TRBV29-1; abundance: -; d_gene: TRBD2; j_gene: TRBJ2-1; CDR3nt: TGCAGCGTGATAGCGGGAGGGTACAATGAGCAGTTCTTC; CDR3aa: CSVIAGGYNEQFF
v_gene: TRBV7-2; abundance: -; d_gene: TRBD2; j_gene: TRBJ2-7; CDR3nt: TGTGCCAGCAGCGGGACTAGCGGGAAAATCGGCGAGCAGTACTTC; CDR3aa: CASSGTSGKIGEQYF
v_gene: TRBV7-2; abundance: few; d_gene: -; j_gene: TRBJ1-1; CDR3nt: TGTGCCAGCAGCTTAGACGGGCGGTACACTGAAGCTTTCTTT; CDR3aa: CASSLDGRYTEAFF
v_gene: TRBV20-1; abundance: few; d_gene: TRBD2; j_gene: TRBJ2-2; CDR3nt: TGCAGTGCTAGCCAACCGGGACTAGAACCCGGGGAGCTGTTTTTT; CDR3aa: CSASQPGLEPGELFF
v_gene: TRBV7-2; abundance: few; d_gene: -; j_gene: TRBJ2-5; CDR3nt: TGTGCCAGCAGCCAAAGAGGGGAGACCCAGTACTTC; CDR3aa: CASSQRGETQYF
v_gene: TRBV6-2/TRBV6-3; abundance: many; d_gene: -; j_gene: TRBJ2-2; CDR3nt: TGTGCCAGCAGGACAGGTCCAGGCAGTCGTGGGGAGCTGTTTTTT; CDR3aa: CASRTGPGSRGELFF
v_gene: TRBV20-1; abundance: few; d_gene: TRBD2; j_gene: TRBJ2-7; CDR3nt: TGCAGTGCGCCCACTAGCGGGCCGATCTACGAGCAGTACTTC; CDR3aa: CSAPTSGPIYEQYF
v_gene: TRBV29-1; abundance: many; d_gene: -; j_gene: TRBJ1-2; CDR3nt: TGCAGCGTGACAAAGGGCCGCGGCTACACCTTC; CDR3aa: CSVTKGRGYTF
v_gene: TRBV20-1; abundance: few; d_gene: -; j_gene: TRBJ1-1; CDR3nt: TGCAGTGCTAGAGAAGAACTAGGGGCAGGGGCATTCTTT; CDR3aa: CSAREELGAGAFF
v_gene: TRBV7-9; abundance: few; d_gene: -; j_gene: TRBJ2-5; CDR3nt: TGTGCCAGCAGCTTAACGATGGGGAGTGAGACCCAGTACTTC; CDR3aa: CASSLTMGSETQYF
v_gene: TRBV14; abundance: few; d_gene: TRBD1; j_gene: TRBJ1-6; CDR3nt: TGTGCCAGCAGCCAAGACCTCAGGGGGGTTTATAATTCACCCCTCCACTTT; CDR3aa: CASSQDLRGVYNSPLHF
v_gene: TRBV27; abundance: -; d_gene: -; j_gene: TRBJ1-1; CDR3nt: TGTGCCAGCAGCCACAAAGGGGGTTTCACTGAAGCTTTCTTT; CDR3aa: CASSHKGGFTEAFF
v_gene: TRBV4-3; abundance: few; d_gene: -; j_gene: TRBJ2-1; CDR3nt: TGCGCCAGCAGCCAGGGAGGACTAAGCCATGAGCAGTTCTTC; CDR3aa: CASSQGGLSHEQFF
v_gene: TRBV7-9; abundance: -; d_gene: -; j_gene: TRBJ2-3; CDR3nt: TGTGCCAGCAAGGACAGCAGAGATACGCAGTATTTT; CDR3aa: CASKDSRDTQYF
v_gene: TRBV18; abundance: -; d_gene: -; j_gene: TRBJ2-5; CDR3nt: TGTGCCAGCTCACCAGGGGAAGCGAGCCAAGAGACCCAGTACTTC; CDR3aa: CASSPGEASQETQYF
v_gene: TRBV12-3/TRBV12-4; abundance: -; d_gene: -; j_gene: TRBJ1-6; CDR3nt: TGTGCCATCTGCCCCGGGGAGCGCAGGGCGGATTATAATTCACCCCTCCACTTT; CDR3aa: CAICPGERRADYNSPLHF
v_gene: TRBV4-2; abundance: many; d_gene: -; j_gene: TRBJ2-2; CDR3nt: TGTGCCAGCAGCCCCGGGACGGGGAACACCGGGGAGCTGTTTTTT; CDR3aa: CASSPGTGNTGELFF
v_gene: TRBV14; abundance: many; d_gene: -; j_gene: TRBJ2-2; CDR3nt: TGTGCCAGCAGCCCGACAGTGAACACCGGGGAGCTGTTTTTT; CDR3aa: CASSPTVNTGELFF
v_gene: TRBV29-1; abundance: -; d_gene: -; j_gene: TRBJ2-1; CDR3nt: TGCAGCGTGTCCGGGACCCCCAAGGCCAATGAGCAGTTCTTC; CDR3aa: CSVSGTPKANEQFF
v_gene: TRBV6-1; abundance: many; d_gene: -; j_gene: TRBJ2-1; CDR3nt: TGTGCCAGCAGTGACCGGGAGCCGTACAATGAGCAGTTCTTC; CDR3aa: CASSDREPYNEQFF
v_gene: TRBV5-5; abundance: few; d_gene: TRBD2; j_gene: TRBJ2-3; CDR3nt: TGTGCCAGCAGCTTGGGCCCTAGCGGGACCCAGGGGGATACGCAGTATTTT; CDR3aa: CASSLGPSGTQGDTQYF